This paragraph reports one TCR beta chain. The antigen is undetermined. The data derive from a study of T-cell memory formation after mild COVID-19. The wider study: The two donors had largely donor-specific TCR clusters.

Barcoded TCR alpha and TCR beta cDNA libraries with UMIs came from 5'RACE using constant-segment primers. One entry per CDR3 protein results from TCRdb running MiXCR on the 5' RACE reads. This sample carries 240,000 or so distinct CDR3 sequences, over 9% of them seen once, and the ten largest clones take around 20%. Notes on the study in general: Clones contracting over day 15 to 85 were CD4/CD8 balanced, with later expanders leaning CD4+.

The material sequenced was PBMCs or a T cell subset sorted from them (not recorded which). The sequence was collected from a man between 18 and 29 years old who had mild COVID-19 (a few samples of this study predate the infection). Cell type and time point are not known.

The CDR3 region is CASWLGGANYGYTF. In nucleotides, the CDR3 is TGTGCCAGCTGGCTCGGGGGAGCTAACTATGGCTACACCTTC. This rearrangement joins TRBV12-3 or TRBV12-4 to TRBJ1-2; D possibly corresponds to TRBD1 (5 bases). V lost 8 bases, J lost 0 bases, and 13 bases lay in between. The CDR3 is 14 residues long.